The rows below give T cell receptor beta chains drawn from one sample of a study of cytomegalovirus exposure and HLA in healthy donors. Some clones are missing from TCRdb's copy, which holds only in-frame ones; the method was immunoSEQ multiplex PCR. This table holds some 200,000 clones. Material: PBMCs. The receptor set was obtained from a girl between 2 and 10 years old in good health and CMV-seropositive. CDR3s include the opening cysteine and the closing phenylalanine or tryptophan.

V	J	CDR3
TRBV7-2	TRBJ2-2	CASTLIGGGANTGELFF
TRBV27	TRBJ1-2	CASRPRGRGLAMRRGAIRNGYTF
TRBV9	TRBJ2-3	CASGRLSTDTQYF
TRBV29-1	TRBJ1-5	CSVAGFDQPQHF
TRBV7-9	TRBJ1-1	CASSLQGTNTEAFF
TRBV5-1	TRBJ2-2	CASSSTGSNTGELFF
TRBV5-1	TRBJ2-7	CASSLGGQGYEQYF
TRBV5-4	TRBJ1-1	CASSYPGTGEIPNTEAFF
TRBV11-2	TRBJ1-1	CASSSHRTGSYVNTEAFF
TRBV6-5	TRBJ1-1	CASSYGGADTEAFF
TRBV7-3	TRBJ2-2	CASSLNRGHNTGELFF
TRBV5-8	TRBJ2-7	CASSFYRDRFYEQYF
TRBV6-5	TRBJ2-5	CASNSRGRETQYF
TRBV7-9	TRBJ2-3	CASSLGSGRGGDTQYF
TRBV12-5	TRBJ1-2	CASGRDTNYGYTF
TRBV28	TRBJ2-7	CASWGGTSGGISTGEQYF
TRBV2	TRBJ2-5	CASSGIGTPEFQETQYF
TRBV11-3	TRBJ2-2	CASSSHRTGPINTGELFF
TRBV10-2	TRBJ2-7	CVSSAAPRGSYEQYF
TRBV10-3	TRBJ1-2	CAISLDGLRDGYTF
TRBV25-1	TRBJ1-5	CASSDSSFTDRDNQPQHF
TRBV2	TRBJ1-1	CASSGHVLEAFF
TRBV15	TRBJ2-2	CATSISANTGELFF
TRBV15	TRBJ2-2	CATSRGAGAGTGELFF
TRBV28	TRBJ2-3	CASSWAGPTSDTQYF
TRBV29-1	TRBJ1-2	CSVGKQGTTPNGGYTF
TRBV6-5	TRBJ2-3	CASSSQTDTQYF
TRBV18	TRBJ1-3	CASSREVLSFSGNTIYF
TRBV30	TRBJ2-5	CAWGVGGGETQYF
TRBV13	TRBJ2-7	CASSLRLAEAYEQYF
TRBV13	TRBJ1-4	CASSAPRLGNEKLFF
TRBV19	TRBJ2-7	CASSTSGQGSLEQYF
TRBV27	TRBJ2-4	CASSPRSGRGISQGNIQYF
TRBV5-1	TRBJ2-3	CASSGGQGVTDTQYF
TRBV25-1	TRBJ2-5	CASSPSGGTGGAGETQYF
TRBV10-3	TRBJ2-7	CAISDQRGGGYEQYF
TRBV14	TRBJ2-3	CASSPLLLAATDTQYF
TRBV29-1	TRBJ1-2	CSVELSRGGYTF
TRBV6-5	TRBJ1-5	CASSYHGQPQHF
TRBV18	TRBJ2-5	CASSPLQTGETQYF
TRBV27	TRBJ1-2	CASRPRGSYGYTF
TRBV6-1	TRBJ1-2	CASVRTGVNYGYTF
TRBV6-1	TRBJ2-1	CASSGRTGKLAGGLLF
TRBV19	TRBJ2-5	CASNNLTGPQTQYF
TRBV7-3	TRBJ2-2	CASSLAEEGAGGELFF
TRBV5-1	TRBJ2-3	CASSPGLAGATTDTQYF
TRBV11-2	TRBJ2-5	CASSLGDPAGETQYF
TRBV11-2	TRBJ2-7	CASSLNGQTYEQYF
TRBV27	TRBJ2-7	CASSVSGNNEQYF
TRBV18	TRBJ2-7	CASSPTGAYEQYF
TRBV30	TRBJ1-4	CAWSKGAASNEKLFF
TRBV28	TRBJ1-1	CASSPPDRNTEAFF
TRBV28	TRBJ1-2	CATKVVYGYTF